A selection of T cell receptor beta chains follows, all from one sample in a study of beta chain features in type 1 diabetes. Clones were read by immunoSEQ multiplex PCR, and TCRdb kept only the in-frame ones, dropping some. The data contain hundreds of thousands of clones, roughly 16% of them seen just once; the ten biggest clones take up approximately 0.087%. The source material was naive CD4+ T cells from blood. The receptor source for this set is a man aged 18 to 30 in good health. Each CDR3 is given with its conserved first and last residue. A D gene is named only where the DNA matches it firmly. Where a row states a size, it is once, few, many or the class of an expanded clone; other rows omit it.

cdr3_aa: CSVKQAEAFF; cdr3_nt: TGCAGCGTTAAACAGGCTGAAGCTTTCTTT; v_call: TRBV29-1; clone_size: .; j_call: TRBJ1-1; d_call: .
cdr3_aa: CASSPRTGANTEAFF; cdr3_nt: TGCGCCAGCAGCCCCAGGACAGGGGCTAACACTGAAGCTTTCTTT; v_call: TRBV5-1; clone_size: .; j_call: TRBJ1-1; d_call: TRBD1
cdr3_aa: CASSGGGVREQYF; cdr3_nt: TGTGCCAGCAGCGGGGGAGGGGTTCGCGAGCAGTACTTC; v_call: TRBV5-4; clone_size: .; j_call: TRBJ2-7; d_call: TRBD2
cdr3_aa: CAISESLRLAANYEQYF; cdr3_nt: TGTGCCATCAGTGAGTCGCTCCGACTAGCTGCCAACTACGAGCAGTACTTC; v_call: TRBV10-3; clone_size: .; j_call: TRBJ2-7; d_call: TRBD2
cdr3_aa: CASSLTDATNEKLFF; cdr3_nt: TGTGCTAGCAGCCTGACAGACGCAACTAATGAAAAACTGTTTTTT; v_call: TRBV7-7; clone_size: .; j_call: TRBJ1-4; d_call: .
cdr3_aa: CASSKLQGDYNEQFF; cdr3_nt: TGTGCCAGCAGCAAACTACAGGGGGACTACAATGAGCAGTTCTTC; v_call: TRBV21-1; clone_size: few; j_call: TRBJ2-1; d_call: .
cdr3_aa: CANQGQGETQYF; cdr3_nt: TGTGCCAACCAAGGACAGGGTGAGACCCAGTACTTC; v_call: TRBV2; clone_size: few; j_call: TRBJ2-5; d_call: TRBD1
cdr3_aa: CASSVRGESAGELFF; cdr3_nt: TGTGCCAGCAGCGTAAGGGGAGAAAGTGCCGGGGAGCTGTTTTTT; v_call: TRBV9; clone_size: .; j_call: TRBJ2-2; d_call: .
cdr3_aa: CASSKDRGGYNEQFF; cdr3_nt: TGTGCCAGCAGCAAAGACAGGGGCGGCTACAATGAGCAGTTCTTC; v_call: TRBV7-2; clone_size: .; j_call: TRBJ2-1; d_call: TRBD1
cdr3_aa: CAITGQLGNTEAFF; cdr3_nt: TGTGCCATCACCGGACAGCTTGGGAACACTGAAGCTTTCTTT; v_call: TRBV10-3; clone_size: .; j_call: TRBJ1-1; d_call: .
cdr3_aa: CASGDGYTGELFF; cdr3_nt: TGCGCCAGCGGGGATGGATATACCGGGGAGCTGTTTTTT; v_call: TRBV5-1; clone_size: .; j_call: TRBJ2-2; d_call: .
cdr3_aa: CASRTSGKETQYF; cdr3_nt: TGTGCCAGTAGGACTAGCGGGAAAGAGACCCAGTACTTC; v_call: TRBV10-3; clone_size: few; j_call: TRBJ2-5; d_call: TRBD2
cdr3_aa: CASSPLGAKRNEQYF; cdr3_nt: TGTGCCAGCTCACCTCTGGGGGCAAAGCGGAACGAGCAGTACTTC; v_call: TRBV18; clone_size: few; j_call: TRBJ2-7; d_call: .
cdr3_aa: CAISEGLGGYTF; cdr3_nt: TGTGCCATCAGTGAGGGGCTAGGGGGCTACACCTTC; v_call: TRBV10-3; clone_size: .; j_call: TRBJ1-2; d_call: .
cdr3_aa: CSVARAGTYNEQFF; cdr3_nt: TGCAGCGTTGCACGAGCGGGAACCTACAATGAGCAGTTCTTC; v_call: TRBV29-1; clone_size: .; j_call: TRBJ2-1; d_call: TRBD2
cdr3_aa: CAISEQGANGYTF; cdr3_nt: TGTGCCATCAGTGAACAGGGGGCTAATGGCTACACCTTC; v_call: TRBV10-3; clone_size: few; j_call: TRBJ1-2; d_call: TRBD1
cdr3_aa: CASSPPEGAYEQYF; cdr3_nt: TGTGCCAGCTCACCACCGGAAGGAGCCTACGAGCAGTACTTC; v_call: TRBV18; clone_size: .; j_call: TRBJ2-7; d_call: .
cdr3_aa: CASSVVPGEKGTDTQYF; cdr3_nt: TGTGCCAGCAGCGTCGTACCGGGAGAAAAAGGGACAGATACGCAGTATTTT; v_call: TRBV9; clone_size: .; j_call: TRBJ2-3; d_call: .
cdr3_aa: CASTAGRGSLNTGELFF; cdr3_nt: TGTGCCAGCACCGCTGGGAGAGGGTCATTAAACACCGGGGAGCTGTTTTTT; v_call: TRBV5-4; clone_size: .; j_call: TRBJ2-2; d_call: .
cdr3_aa: CASSSQGNSYNEQFF; cdr3_nt: TGTGCCAGCAGCTCCCAGGGGAACTCCTACAATGAGCAGTTCTTC; v_call: TRBV7-8; clone_size: few; j_call: TRBJ2-1; d_call: .
cdr3_aa: CASSPLLGRRTNEQFF; cdr3_nt: TGTGCCAGCAGCCCACTCCTGGGAAGGCGGACGAATGAGCAGTTCTTC; v_call: TRBV7-2; clone_size: .; j_call: TRBJ2-1; d_call: .
cdr3_aa: CASSPDREAFF; cdr3_nt: TGTGCCAGCTCACCGGACCGTGAAGCTTTCTTT; v_call: TRBV18; clone_size: few; j_call: TRBJ1-1; d_call: .
cdr3_aa: CASRRGGSTDTQYF; cdr3_nt: TGTGCCAGCAGACGAGGGGGGAGCACAGATACGCAGTATTTT; v_call: TRBV6-1; clone_size: .; j_call: TRBJ2-3; d_call: .
cdr3_aa: CASSYHFDIANVLTF; cdr3_nt: TGTGCCAGCAGCTACCACTTCGACATTGCCAACGTCCTGACTTTC; v_call: TRBV7-9; clone_size: .; j_call: TRBJ2-6; d_call: .
cdr3_aa: CASSARTSGNTGELFF; cdr3_nt: TGTGCCAGCAGCGCCCGGACTAGCGGTAACACCGGGGAGCTGTTTTTT; v_call: TRBV9; clone_size: few; j_call: TRBJ2-2; d_call: TRBD2
cdr3_aa: CASSFGSYNSPLHF; cdr3_nt: TGTGCCAGCAGCTTCGGCTCCTATAATTCACCCCTCCACTTT; v_call: TRBV7-3; clone_size: few; j_call: TRBJ1-6; d_call: .
cdr3_aa: CASSFDIGGNTEAFF; cdr3_nt: TGCGCCAGCAGCTTTGACATAGGGGGGAACACTGAAGCTTTCTTT; v_call: TRBV5-1; clone_size: .; j_call: TRBJ1-1; d_call: .